The clone carrying this T cell receptor (beta chain) has ten or more counts. The antigen remains unidentified. This record belongs to a study of early T cells in non-severe SARS-CoV-2 infection. Whole-study results and caveats: VDJdb matches were skewed toward anti-spike CD8 T cell responses.

The TCR library protocol was used to attach unique molecular identifiers. These identifiers were attached to individual cDNA molecules. Using its own MiXCR run on the 5' RACE reads, TCRdb lists one record per CDR3 protein. The data show some 87,000 distinct CDR3 sequences, roughly 13% seen once. V trimming: 5 bases; J trimming: 9 bases; junction bases outside the gene matches: 6. Germline CDR1 reads DFQATT; CDR2 reads SNEGSKA (reference sequence). The CDR3 runs to 12 residues. The origin of this receptor is an adult who was a healthcare worker with PCR-confirmed SARS-CoV-2 infection or an uninfected control (not recorded which). The chain uses TRBV20-1 and TRBJ2-1, with TRBD2 matching 8 bases. The sample consisted of whole blood. The CDR3 protein is CSAQGLASEQFF. CDR3 sequence (DNA): TGCAGTGCTCAAGGACTAGCCAGTGAGCAGTTCTTC.